This is a list of T cell receptor beta chains from one sample in a study of blood T cell repertoires in COVID-19. TCRdb's table, derived via immunoSEQ multiplex PCR, lists solely in-frame clones and lacks some. The sample includes approximately 250,000 clones, 88% of them seen just once. The sample comprised PBMCs or T cells enriched from blood (not recorded which). The receptors originated from a woman aged 40 to 49 with acute COVID-19. Both conserved end residues are part of each CDR3. Each record gives: clone size, J gene, D gene, V gene, CDR3 length, CDR3 protein, CDR3 DNA. The D gene is left open where the match is weak. Some rows mark clone size as missing; the rest say once, few, many or name a class of expanded clone.

.,TRBJ1-6,.,TRBV5-6,15,CASSLSGGAGSPLHF,TGTGCCAGCAGCTTGTCGGGGGGCGCGGGTTCACCCCTCCACTTT
.,TRBJ2-5,TRBD1,TRBV7-9,14,CASSPDRGQETQYF,TGTGCCAGCAGCCCAGACAGGGGCCAAGAGACCCAGTACTTC
.,TRBJ2-1,TRBD1,TRBV9,15,CASSVVGQSYNEQFF,TGTGCCAGCAGCGTAGTGGGACAGTCCTACAATGAGCAGTTCTTC
.,TRBJ1-1,.,TRBV12-3/TRBV12-4,13,CASGWGVGTEAFF,TGTGCCAGCGGGTGGGGGGTCGGCACTGAAGCTTTCTTT
.,TRBJ2-1,.,TRBV9,16,CASSVVAGTTYNEQFF,TGTGCCAGCAGCGTAGTTGCGGGCACTACCTACAATGAGCAGTTCTTC
.,TRBJ1-6,.,TRBV28,15,CASSPHRTANSPLHF,TGTGCCAGCAGTCCCCACCGGACAGCGAATTCACCCCTCCACTTT
.,TRBJ2-2,TRBD1,TRBV5-1,15,CASSDRDQGAGELFF,TGCGCCAGCAGCGACAGGGACCAGGGGGCCGGGGAGCTGTTTTTT
.,TRBJ1-5,.,TRBV9,15,CASSLQGHSNQPQHF,TGTGCCAGCAGCTTACAGGGACATAGCAATCAGCCCCAGCATTTT
many,TRBJ1-4,.,TRBV11-3,8,CATSGLFF,TGTGCCACCTCCGGACTGTTTTTT
.,TRBJ2-2,.,TRBV4-1,15,CASSQVPGNTGELFF,TGCGCCAGCAGCCAAGTGCCCGGGAACACCGGGGAGCTGTTTTTT
few,TRBJ1-2,.,TRBV12-3/TRBV12-4,13,CASSFMENYGYTF,TGTGCCAGCAGTTTTATGGAGAACTATGGCTACACCTTC
.,TRBJ2-1,TRBD1,TRBV28,15,CASNLGTGRWYEQFF,TGTGCCAGCAATTTAGGGACAGGGCGGTGGTATGAGCAGTTCTTC
.,TRBJ1-1,.,TRBV30,12,CAWSVLATAAFF,TGTGCCTGGAGTGTACTTGCGACAGCGGCTTTCTTT
.,TRBJ1-2,.,TRBV20-1,11,CSARQNYGYTF,TGCAGTGCTAGACAAAACTATGGCTACACCTTC
once,TRBJ2-1,TRBD1,TRBV18,13,CASSPRGPNEQFF,TGTGCCAGCTCACCAAGGGGGCCCAATGAGCAGTTCTTC
.,TRBJ1-4,.,TRBV4-1,9,CASPGKLFF,TGCGCCAGCCCAGGGAAACTGTTTTTT
.,TRBJ1-2,TRBD1,TRBV6-5,14,CASSTPGQGGGYTF,TGTGCCAGCAGTACCCCGGGACAGGGTGGCGGCTACACCTTC
.,TRBJ2-3,TRBD1,TRBV7-8,17,CASSPRGRGYSTDTQYF,TGTGCCAGCAGCCCCAGGGGGCGAGGCTACAGCACAGATACGCAGTATTTT
.,TRBJ2-4,TRBD1,TRBV5-4,16,CASSRGQGRSKNIQYF,TGTGCCAGCAGCAGGGGACAGGGGAGATCCAAAAACATTCAGTACTTC
once,TRBJ1-6,.,TRBV5-4,13,CASSLDPSAPLHF,TGTGCCAGCAGCTTGGACCCCTCGGCACCCCTCCACTTT
.,TRBJ1-5,.,TRBV2,15,CASSGQQHSNQPQHF,TGTGCCAGCAGTGGTCAACAACATAGCAATCAGCCCCAGCATTTT
.,TRBJ1-5,.,TRBV7-8,15,CASSLFGRSNQPQHF,TGTGCCAGCAGCTTATTTGGCAGGAGCAATCAGCCCCAGCATTTT
.,TRBJ1-4,TRBD1,TRBV15,15,CATSRDWTGVEKLFF,TGTGCCACCAGCAGAGATTGGACAGGAGTTGAAAAACTGTTTTTT
.,TRBJ1-5,.,TRBV24-1,13,CATSDSDREPQHF,TGTGCCACCAGTGACTCGGACAGAGAGCCCCAGCATTTT
.,TRBJ1-1,.,TRBV11-3,16,CASEKRPSRRNTEAFF,TGTGCCAGCGAGAAGAGGCCCTCTCGGAGGAACACTGAAGCTTTCTTT
.,TRBJ2-2,.,TRBV5-6,15,CASSLVSSNTGELFF,TGTGCCAGCAGCTTGGTCTCGTCGAACACCGGGGAGCTGTTTTTT